These 32 T cell receptor beta chains originate from one sample sequenced in a study of OX40 agonist ivuxolimab in advanced cancers. TCRdb's table, derived via immunoSEQ multiplex PCR, lists solely in-frame clones and lacks some. The table has 89,000 or so clones, under 95% seen once. Specimen: CD4+ or CD8+ T cells sorted from blood, collected in a trial of the OX40 agonist ivuxolimab. The receptors originated from an adult with an advanced solid tumor such as melanoma, head and neck, liver or kidney cancer.

The chain recombines TRBV6-5 with TRBJ1-2, with 9 bases identical to TRBD1. There are 13 residues in the CDR3. Germline V gene sequence: CDR1 MNHEY, CDR2 SVGAGI. V shed 2 bases and J 7 bases; nucleotides not matched to a gene: 2. The CDR3 here is CASSYGTGTGYTF. In DNA, the CDR3 is TGTGCCAGCAGTTACGGGACAGGGACTGGCTACACCTTC.

This clone was recorded once. The V call is TRBV6-5, the J call TRBJ2-1; maybe TRBD2 (6 bases). Germline-derived CDR1 and CDR2 are MNHEY and SVGAGI. The CDR3 contains 14 residues. The germline V and J ends were trimmed by 4 bases and 2 bases, with 9 bases remaining between them. This CDR3 is CASSFGGPYNEQFF. The CDR3 DNA reads TGTGCCAGCAGTTTCGGGGGACCCTACAATGAGCAGTTCTTC.

In this sample, this clone turned up once. One end of the junction does not line up with germline, which may come from a read error. The chain has TRBV19 and TRBJ2-3; the D is unclear. The CDR3 runs to 13 residues. Per the germline V gene, CDR1 is LNHDA and CDR2 is SQIVND (reference sequence). The CDR3 spells CVSSLRSTDTQYF. CDR3 DNA sequence: TGTGTCAGTAGTTTAAGATCCACAGATACGCAGTATTTT.

The V and J genes are TRBV28 and TRBJ2-1, with unresolved D. Per the germline V gene, CDR1 is MDHEN and CDR2 is SYDVKM. The CDR3 has 14 residues. V was trimmed by 9 bases and J by 4 bases, leaving 16 bases between them. This CDR3 is CASFRTGLYNEQFF. The DNA for the CDR3 is TGTGCCAGTTTTAGGACGGGTTTATACAATGAGCAGTTCTTC.

Here the CDR3 reads CASSLMGDTQYF. CDR3 nucleotide sequence: TGTGCCAGCAGCTTGATGGGGGATACGCAGTATTTT. V is TRBV7-9 and J is TRBJ2-3; D gene ambiguous. Germline lookup yields CDR1 SEHNR and CDR2 FQNEAQ (reference sequence). The CDR3 contains 12 residues. Deletions cut 3 bases from V and 6 bases from J, with 7 bases between.

V and J are TRBV27 and TRBJ1-5; no firm D call. CDR1 and CDR2 from the germline V gene are MNHEY and SMNVEV (reference sequence). Trimming left V 1 base short and J 0 bases short, with 7 bases between. The CDR3 consists of 15 residues. In DNA, the CDR3 is TGTGCCAGCAGTTTATACGCGCTTAGCAATCAGCCCCAGCATTTT. Amino acid sequence: CASSLYALSNQPQHF.

The chain recombines TRBV11-1 with TRBJ2-7; D is unclear. V lost 5 bases to trimming and J lost 7 bases, with 9 bases between them. Germline V CDR1 and CDR2: SGHAT, FQDESV (reference sequence). This CDR3 is built from 11 residues. The DNA for the CDR3 is TGTGCCAGCAGCCAAGGGTGGGAGCAGTACTTC. Its protein is CASSQGWEQYF.

The rearrangement links TRBV15 to TRBJ1-1; 8 positions agree with TRBD1. V was clipped by 8 bases and J by 1 base; unmatched bases: 12. There are 16 residues in the CDR3. CDR1 and CDR2 (germline): LNHNV, YYDKDF (reference sequence). CDR3 DNA: TGTGCCACCCGACCAGCCGGGGGACAGGCGAACACTGAAGCTTTCTTT. Its protein product is CATRPAGGQANTEAFF. The variable domain in full, with the rest retrieved from reference TRBV15 and TRBJ1-1, is DAMVIQNPRYQVTQFGKPVTLSCSQTLNHNVMYWYQQKSSQAPKLLFHYYDKDFNNEADTPDNFQSRRPNTSFCFLDIRSPGLGDTAMYLCATRPAGGQANTEAFFGQGTRLTVV.

The CDR3 reads CASSEGGIDTQYF. The CDR3 DNA is TGTGCCAGCAGTGAGGGGGGAATAGATACGCAGTATTTT. J is TRBJ2-3 and V is TRBV28, with D possibly called TRBD1 or TRBD2 (6 bases each). The CDR3 covers 13 residues. Germline CDR1 and CDR2: MDHEN and SYDVKM. Trimming removed 5 bases at V and 5 bases at J, with 11 bases between.

This chain links TRBV28 with TRBJ2-7; D is unclear. Germline-derived CDR1 and CDR2 are MDHEN and SYDVKM. Between the trimmed V and J ends, which lost 10 bases and 3 bases, there was a span of 16 bases. CDR3 length equals 13 residues. Here the CDR3 reads CATAKTSYYEQYF. CDR3 sequence (DNA): TGTGCCACAGCTAAAACATCTTACTACGAGCAGTACTTC.

This clone was detected once. The chain carries TRBV30 and TRBJ1-3; D is undetermined. With 3 bases removed from V and 2 bases from J, the gap between germline ends came to 11 bases. Germline CDR1 GTSNPN, CDR2 SVGIG (reference sequence). The length of the CDR3 is 14 residues. Here the CDR3 reads CAWSEGNPGNTIYF. The CDR3 coding sequence is TGTGCCTGGAGCGAAGGGAACCCTGGAAACACCATATATTTT.

This sequence joins TRBV9 and TRBJ1-1; 9 bases line up with TRBD1. CDR1 is SGDLS and CDR2 is YYNGEE in the germline V gene. The CDR3 extends over 14 amino acids. Germline trimming cut 10 bases from V and 4 bases from J; bases unmatched to any gene: 11. The CDR3 DNA sequence: TGTGCCGAGACAGGGGGGCAGTCTCCCACTGAAGCTTTCTTT. Translated: CAETGGQSPTEAFF.

The chain couples TRBV29-1 to TRBJ1-2, with a weak D call TRBD1 (6 bases). This CDR3 is built from 11 residues. The V end was cut by 7 bases, the J end by 4 bases, with 10 bases between. CDR1 is SQVTM, CDR2 ANQGSEA, per germline. The CDR3, as DNA: TGCAGCGCGAGGACAGCCTATGGCTACACCTTC. It codes for CSARTAYGYTF. Full variable domain (remainder filled in from reference TRBV29-1 and TRBJ1-2): SAVISQKPSRDICQRGTSLTIQCQVDSQVTMMFWYRQQPGQSLTLIATANQGSEATYESGFVIDKFPISRPNLTFSTLTVSNMSPEDSSIYLCSARTAYGYTFGSGTRLTVV.

The V and J genes are TRBV27 and TRBJ1-3; D unclear. Germline CDR1 and CDR2: MNHEY and SMNVEV (reference sequence). V lost 0 bases, J lost 1 base, and 4 bases lay in between. The length of the CDR3 is 14 residues. CDR3 protein: CASSLSGSGNTIYF. The CDR3 coding sequence is TGTGCCAGCAGTTTATCGGGGTCTGGAAACACCATATATTTT.

The rearrangement links TRBV7-9 to TRBJ1-2; D uncertain. The length of the CDR3 is 13 residues. Between the trimmed V and J ends, which lost 0 bases and 6 bases, there was a span of 8 bases. The germline CDR1 and CDR2 sequences are SEHNR and FQNEAQ (reference sequence). The CDR3 region is CASSLASGDGYTF. DNA of the CDR3: TGTGCCAGCAGCTTAGCTTCCGGGGATGGCTACACCTTC.

The chain employs TRBV6-5 and TRBJ2-1, with D possibly matching TRBD2 (5 bases). The germline CDR1 and CDR2 sequences are MNHEY and SVGAGI. The V and J ends lost 6 bases and 4 bases respectively, with 13 bases between them. The CDR3 is 14 residues long. The CDR3 spells CASSDSGFYNEQFF. The CDR3 DNA sequence: TGTGCCAGCAGCGATTCGGGGTTTTACAATGAGCAGTTCTTC.

This chain connects TRBV13 to TRBJ2-3; D gene ambiguous. The length of the CDR3 is 13 residues. The V end lost 5 bases, the J end lost 7 bases, and 13 bases lay between the germline ends. Germline CDR1 and CDR2: PRHDT and FYEKMQ (reference sequence). The CDR3 protein is CASSLEDQYTQYF. CDR3 DNA sequence: TGTGCCAGCAGCCTAGAAGATCAATATACGCAGTATTTT.

V gene TRBV5-6 combines with J gene TRBJ2-1; maybe TRBD2 (5 bases). Germline V gene data show CDR1 as SGHDT and CDR2 as YYEEEE. Trimming removed 3 bases from V and 8 bases from J, with 18 bases in between. The CDR3 totals 15 residues. The CDR3 here is CASSSPKEVWDEQFF. CDR3 nucleotide sequence: TGTGCCAGCAGCTCCCCAAAGGAGGTCTGGGATGAGCAGTTCTTC.

The chain is built from TRBV28 and TRBJ1-1; 7 nucleotides line up with TRBD1. Losses at the gene ends were 5 bases for V and 3 bases for J; bases not matched to a gene: 3. The V gene's germline CDR1 is MDHEN and CDR2 SYDVKM. The CDR3 runs to 13 residues. The chain's CDR3 is CASSLTGYTEAFF. CDR3 nucleotides: TGTGCCAGCAGTCTGACAGGGTACACTGAAGCTTTCTTT. Supplemented by reference TRBV28 and TRBJ1-1, the full variable domain reads DVKVTQSSRYLVKRTGEKVFLECVQDMDHENMFWYRQDPGLGLRLIYFSYDVKMKEKGDIPEGYSVSREKKERFSLILESASTNQTSMYLCASSLTGYTEAFFGQGTRLTVV.

The chain is built from TRBV15 and TRBJ1-5, with unresolved D. This CDR3 is 15 amino acids long. V lost 0 bases and J 3 bases, leaving 9 bases between the germline ends. Germline V gene data show CDR1 as LNHNV and CDR2 as YYDKDF (reference sequence). The CDR3 sequence is CATSRDGLANQPQHF. The CDR3 coding sequence is TGTGCCACCAGCAGAGACGGACTTGCCAATCAGCCCCAGCATTTT.

The chain has TRBV6-1 and TRBJ1-2; D may be TRBD1 (6 bases). Germline loops: CDR1 MNHNS, CDR2 SASEGT. The CDR3 consists of 14 residues. Trimming took 2 bases from V and 8 from J, leaving 15 bases between them. The chain's CDR3 is CASSEYPGADGYTF. The CDR3 coding sequence is TGTGCCAGCAGTGAATATCCGGGGGCGGACGGCTACACCTTC.

The V call is TRBV19, the J call TRBJ2-1, with 10 positions matching TRBD2. Trimming took 7 bases from V and 4 from J; bases not matched to a gene: 7. There are 15 residues in the CDR3. Germline V lookup: CDR1 LNHDA, CDR2 SQIVND (reference sequence). CDR3 amino acids: CASTPGTSVYNEQFF. CDR3 DNA: TGTGCCAGTACCCCCGGGACTAGCGTTTACAATGAGCAGTTCTTC.

In its sample, this clone was seen once. The rearrangement links TRBV19 to TRBJ1-1, with TRBD1 as a possible D gene (5 bases). Germline CDR1 reads LNHDA; CDR2 reads SQIVND (reference sequence). The V gene lost 7 bases and the J gene lost 4 bases, with 22 bases spanning the gap. CDR3 length: 16 residues. In nucleotides, the CDR3 is TGTGCCAGTATTCCCTATAGTCGGGGCCTCGGCACTGAAGCTTTCTTT. It translates to CASIPYSRGLGTEAFF.

V gene TRBV30 combines with J gene TRBJ1-2, with TRBD1 as a possible D gene (6 bases). There are 16 residues in the CDR3. Trimming cost V 6 bases and J 3 bases, with 23 bases left between them. Per the germline V gene, CDR1 is GTSNPN and CDR2 is SVGIG (reference sequence). CDR3 in amino acids: CACTGITSGADYGYTF. As DNA, the CDR3 is TGTGCCTGCACGGGTATTACGTCAGGGGCGGACTATGGCTACACCTTC. Full variable domain (rest looked up from reference TRBV30 and TRBJ1-2): SQTIHQWPATLVQPVGSPLSLECTVEGTSNPNLYWYRQAAGRGLQLLFYSVGIGQISSEVPQNLSASRPQDRQFILSSKKLLLSDSGFYLCACTGITSGADYGYTFGSGTRLTVV.

J is TRBJ1-5 and V is TRBV2, with 8 bases that match TRBD1. Looked up from germline, CDR1 is SNHLY and CDR2 is FYNNEI. The CDR3 runs to 17 residues. Trimming removed 9 bases from V and 1 base from J; junction bases left unmatched: 14. The CDR3 is CASTVTLRGLSNQPQHF. The CDR3 DNA sequence: TGTGCCAGTACCGTCACCCTCAGGGGGCTAAGCAATCAGCCCCAGCATTTT.

This chain joins TRBV13 and TRBJ2-3; 11 positions match TRBD2. J was trimmed by 4 bases and V by 5 bases; bases with no gene match: 5. Germline V CDR1 and CDR2: PRHDT, FYEKMQ (reference sequence). CDR3 length equals 15 residues. The CDR3 DNA follows: TGTGCCAGCAGCGCACTAGCGGGAGTGGCAGATACGCAGTATTTT. Protein product: CASSALAGVADTQYF.

The chain carries TRBV28 and TRBJ1-5; possible D gene TRBD1, 5 bases. V lost 6 bases and J lost 6, with 18 bases in between. Germline V CDR1 and CDR2: MDHEN, SYDVKM. There are 15 residues in the CDR3. The DNA of the CDR3 is TGTGCCAGCAGGTACCAGCTGGGTGGGGCTCAGCCCCAGCATTTT. Its translation: CASRYQLGGAQPQHF.

This clone was counted between two and nine times. J is TRBJ2-7 and V is TRBV13; TRBD2 agrees at 11 bases. In germline, CDR1 is PRHDT, CDR2 FYEKMQ (reference sequence). The CDR3 consists of 15 residues. V was clipped by 6 bases and J by 0 bases; unmatched bases: 4. This chain's CDR3 is CASRPTSGNSYEQYV. CDR3 coding DNA: TGTGCCAGCAGGCCGACTAGCGGGAACTCCTACGAGCAGTACGTC.

The chain combines TRBV6-6 with TRBJ1-4, with D perhaps matching TRBD1 (5 bases). Germline CDR1 MNHNY, CDR2 SVGAGI (reference sequence). The CDR3 extends over 14 amino acids. The V gene lost 8 bases and the J gene lost 3 bases, with 13 bases spanning the gap. The CDR3 spells CASRPGYPNEKLFF. In DNA, the CDR3 is TGTGCCAGCCGCCCAGGGTATCCTAATGAAAAACTGTTTTTT.

The chain uses TRBV5-4 and TRBJ1-1; TRBD1 might be the D (5 bases). The CDR3 has 16 amino acids. Trimming left V 0 bases short and J 3 bases short, with 15 bases between. The germline V gene encodes CDR1 SGHNT and CDR2 YYREEE (reference sequence). CDR3 sequence: CASSLAGQGLYTEAFF. CDR3 coding DNA: TGTGCCAGCAGCTTGGCCGGGCAGGGCTTGTACACTGAAGCTTTCTTT.

The rearrangement joins TRBV19 to TRBJ1-5; D unresolved. The V end was cut by 7 bases, the J end by 0 bases, with 13 bases between. The CDR3 loop spans 15 amino acids. Germline V gene lookup returns CDR1 LNHDA and CDR2 SQIVND (reference sequence). CDR3 coding DNA: TGTGCCAGTACCTTAATGGCAGCTAGCAATCAGCCCCAGCATTTT. Encoded protein: CASTLMAASNQPQHF.

This rearrangement joins TRBV25-1 to TRBJ2-5; D may match TRBD1 or TRBD2 (6 bases each). Trimming shortened V by 4 bases and J by 0 bases, and 21 bases separated the two germline ends. This CDR3 has 18 residues. The germline gives CDR1 MGHDK, CDR2 SYGVNS. The CDR3 loop is CASSGEEGEQPYQETQYF. CDR3 sequence (DNA): TGTGCCAGCAGTGGGGAGGAGGGGGAGCAGCCCTACCAAGAGACCCAGTACTTC.